Below, 17 T cell receptor beta chains from the same sample are listed, as sequenced in a study of cytomegalovirus exposure and HLA in healthy donors. Researchers ran the PCR with 60 Vbeta and 13 Jbeta primers. The table came from immunoSEQ multiplex PCR; TCRdb's copy has only in-frame clones and leaves some out. Here the sample table reports under 200,000 clones. The specimen sequenced was PBMCs. The receptors stem from a woman younger than 30 in good health and CMV-seropositive.

The CDR3 DNA reads as TGTGCCAGCAGCTTAGTAGGTGGACTCTGGTCGAACACCGGGGAGCTGTTTTTT. This codes for CASSLVGGLWSNTGELFF. The genes are TRBV11-3 and TRBJ2-2, with D perhaps matching TRBD2 (5 bases). The V end was cut by 1 base, the J end by 0 bases, with 15 bases between. The CDR3 sequence is 18 residues long. Germline CDR1 and CDR2: SGHNT and YENEEA.

This chain connects TRBV30 to TRBJ1-6; TRBD1 might be the D (5 bases). The germline V and J ends were trimmed by 1 base and 3 bases, with 10 bases remaining between them. The CDR3 contains 15 residues. The V gene's germline CDR1 is GTSNPN and CDR2 SVGIG (reference sequence). CDR3 nucleotide sequence: TGTGCCTGGAGTGACAGCAGGGTCTATAATTCACCCCTCCACTTT. Translating it yields CAWSDSRVYNSPLHF. Together with reference TRBV30 and TRBJ1-6, the CDR3 gives the full variable domain: SQTIHQWPATLVQPVGSPLSLECTVEGTSNPNLYWYRQAAGRGLQLLFYSVGIGQISSEVPQNLSASRPQDRQFILSSKKLLLSDSGFYLCAWSDSRVYNSPLHFGNGTRLTVT.

The CDR3 protein is CASSFTPDREGEQYF. CDR3 nucleotides: TGTGCCAGCAGCTTTACCCCGGACAGGGAAGGGGAGCAGTACTTC. The V call is TRBV7-6, the J call TRBJ2-7; 8 bases align to TRBD1. CDR3 length: 15 residues. Germline V gene sequence: CDR1 SGHVS, CDR2 FNYEAQ. V lost 3 bases, J lost 7 bases, and 11 bases stayed unmatched.

This chain uses TRBV4-1 with TRBJ2-3; D perhaps matches TRBD2 (6 bases). Trimming took 0 bases from V and 0 from J, leaving 7 bases between them. CDR3 length: 15 amino acids. CDR1 MGHRA and CDR2 YSYEKL come from the germline V gene. CDR3 sequence reads: CASSQDGTSTDTQYF. The CDR3, as DNA: TGCGCCAGCAGCCAAGACGGGACTAGCACAGATACGCAGTATTTT.

The V and J genes are TRBV1 and TRBJ2-3; no DNA check was done on the table's D call, TRBD2. TRBV1 is given as a pseudogene. This CDR3 has 16 residues. Here the CDR3 reads CTSSQEEVAGTDTQYF. The CDR3 nucleotides read TGCACCAGCAGCCAAGAAGAGGTAGCGGGCACAGATACGCAGTATTTT.

V gene TRBV30 combines with J gene TRBJ1-6; 8 bases agree with TRBD1. CDR3 length equals 13 residues. Germline loops: CDR1 GTSNPN, CDR2 SVGIG (reference sequence). Losses at the gene ends were 8 bases for V and 8 bases for J; bases not matched to a gene: 8. This CDR3 reads CARRQGAYSPLHF. For the CDR3, the DNA is TGTGCCCGACGTCAGGGGGCATATTCACCCCTCCACTTT.

The J gene is TRBJ1-1, the V gene TRBV7-2, with no clear D. Trimming took 1 base from V and 0 from J, leaving 3 bases between them. This CDR3 is 13 amino acids long. Per germline, CDR1 SGHTA and CDR2 FQGNSA. The CDR3 nucleotides read TGTGCCAGCAGCTTAGTTATGAACACTGAAGCTTTCTTT. It translates to CASSLVMNTEAFF. Full variable domain (remainder filled in from reference TRBV7-2 and TRBJ1-1): GAGVSQSPSNKVTEKGKDVELRCDPISGHTALYWYRQSLGQGLEFLIYFQGNSAPDKSGLPSDRFSAERTGGSVSTLTIQRTQQEDSAVYLCASSLVMNTEAFFGQGTRLTVV.

This chain uses TRBV6-1 with TRBJ1-4, with TRBD1 as a possible D gene (5 bases). The germline CDR1 and CDR2 sequences are MNHNS and SASEGT. Trimming cost V 5 bases and J 10 bases, with 20 bases left between them. This CDR3 spans 15 amino acids. The CDR3 is CASSPPWGGKGKLFF. DNA of the CDR3: TGTGCCAGCAGTCCCCCATGGGGGGGGAAAGGAAAACTGTTTTTT.

In nucleotides, the CDR3 is TGTGCCAGCAGCTTTTTGGACAGGGCGCTTGGCTACACCTTC. This encodes CASSFLDRALGYTF. The chain couples TRBV11-2 to TRBJ1-2, with 8 bases identical to TRBD1. Trimming removed 3 bases from V and 7 bases from J; junction bases left unmatched: 7. This CDR3 region has 14 residues. Germline assignment: CDR1 SGHAT and CDR2 FQNNGV.

J is TRBJ1-4 and V is TRBV7-2, with D possibly TRBD1 on 6 matching bases. Germline loops: CDR1 SGHTA, CDR2 FQGNSA. The CDR3 is 13 amino acids. Trimming removed 5 bases from V and 10 bases from J, with 14 bases in between. This CDR3 is CASSPRTDGKLFF. CDR3 nucleotide sequence: TGTGCCAGCAGCCCTAGGACAGACGGAAAACTGTTTTTT. Based on the CDR3 plus reference TRBV7-2 and TRBJ1-4, the full variable domain is GAGVSQSPSNKVTEKGKDVELRCDPISGHTALYWYRQSLGQGLEFLIYFQGNSAPDKSGLPSDRFSAERTGGSVSTLTIQRTQQEDSAVYLCASSPRTDGKLFFGSGTQLSVL.

The chain joins TRBV7-6 to TRBJ2-1; TRBD2 agrees at 9 bases. Germline V gene lookup returns CDR1 SGHVS and CDR2 FNYEAQ. The trim removed 5 bases at V and 4 bases at J, leaving 3 bases unmatched. The CDR3 consists of 14 residues. The CDR3 sequence is CASSHSGGYNEQFF. In DNA form, the CDR3 reads TGTGCCAGCAGCCATAGCGGGGGATACAATGAGCAGTTCTTC. Looking up the rest from reference TRBV7-6 and TRBJ2-1 gives the full variable domain: GAGVSQSPRYKVTKRGQDVALRCDPISGHVSLYWYRQALGQGPEFLTYFNYEAQQDKSGLPNDRFSAERPEGSISTLTIQRTEQRDSAMYRCASSHSGGYNEQFFGPGTRLTVL.

The gene calls are TRBV13 and TRBJ2-2; 7 bases are shared with TRBD2. The junction had 5 bases not matched to a gene; V was cut back by 2 bases and J by 2 bases. Germline loops: CDR1 PRHDT, CDR2 FYEKMQ (reference sequence). The CDR3 runs 16 residues. CDR3 loop: CASSLRSSGNTGELFF. CDR3 nucleotide sequence: TGTGCCAGCAGCTTAAGGTCTAGCGGAAACACCGGGGAGCTGTTTTTT.

The genes are TRBV12-5 and TRBJ2-1; 8 bases fit TRBD1. The CDR3 sequence is 16 residues long. V shed 2 bases and J 0 bases; nucleotides not matched to a gene: 3. The germline CDR1 and CDR2 sequences are LGHNT and FRNRAP. The CDR3 spells CASGLNRGSSYNEQFF. The DNA of the CDR3 is TGTGCTAGTGGTTTGAACAGGGGGAGCTCCTACAATGAGCAGTTCTTC.

This chain uses TRBV5-1 with TRBJ2-1, with D perhaps matching TRBD1 (5 bases). CDR3 size: 15 residues. CDR1 is SGHRS, CDR2 YFSETQ, per germline. V lost 4 bases and J 0 bases, leaving 11 bases between the germline ends. The CDR3 loop is CASSVLGDSYNEQFF. The CDR3 DNA reads as TGCGCCAGCAGCGTCCTAGGGGACTCCTACAATGAGCAGTTCTTC. Combining the CDR3 with reference TRBV5-1 and TRBJ2-1 gives the whole variable domain KAGVTQTPRYLIKTRGQQVTLSCSPISGHRSVSWYQQTPGQGLQFLFEYFSETQRNKGNFPGRFSGRQFSNSRSEMNVSTLELGDSALYLCASSVLGDSYNEQFFGPGTRLTVL.

The chain's CDR3 is CASRGDLGYGYTF. CDR3 coding DNA: TGTGCCAGCAGAGGGGATTTAGGCTATGGCTACACCTTC. The J gene is TRBJ1-2, the V gene TRBV11-3; perhaps TRBD1 as D (5 bases). The CDR3 totals 13 residues. The germline CDR1 and CDR2 sequences are SGHNT and YENEEA. Trimming pared 6 bases from V and 4 bases from J, leaving 12 bases between.

CDR3 sequence: CASSPRTSEANEQFF. The CDR3 region has the DNA TGTGCCAGCAGCCCCCGGACTAGCGAAGCCAATGAGCAGTTCTTC. The gene calls are TRBV5-4 and TRBJ2-1; 9 bases match TRBD2. Germline V gene sequence: CDR1 SGHNT, CDR2 YYREEE (reference sequence). Unmatched junction bases numbered 8, after V lost 4 bases and J lost 6 bases. The CDR3 is 15 amino acids.

The V gene is TRBV4-1, the J gene TRBJ2-1; 8 bases agree with TRBD2. Germline trimming cut 1 base from V and 4 bases from J; bases unmatched to any gene: 6. The CDR3 has 16 amino acids. The germline V gene has CDR1 MGHRA and CDR2 YSYEKL. The CDR3 DNA follows: TGCGCCAGCAGCCAAGGGCCAGCGGGAGTTTACAATGAGCAGTTCTTC. Translating gives CASSQGPAGVYNEQFF.